This entry lists 4 T cell receptor beta chains sequenced from one sample in a study of early T cells in non-severe SARS-CoV-2 infection. TCRdb reanalysed the 5' RACE reads using MiXCR and keeps one entry per CDR3 protein. The sample has about 87,000 distinct CDR3 sequences; approximately 15% are singletons. Sample: whole blood. These receptors all stem from an adult who was a healthcare worker with PCR-confirmed SARS-CoV-2 infection or an uninfected control (not recorded which).

This clonotype has only a few counts. V and J are TRBV2 and TRBJ2-7; 10 nucleotides agree with TRBD1. Losses at the gene ends were 5 bases for V and 5 bases for J; bases not matched to a gene: 9. Germline V gives CDR1 SNHLY, CDR2 FYNNEI. The CDR3 is 15 residues long. For the CDR3, the DNA is TGTGCCAGCAGTTATCCGGGACAGGGGTCCCACGAGCAGTACTTC. Residues: CASSYPGQGSHEQYF.

As regards this clonotype: One end of the junction varies from germline; a read error may be responsible. The V and J genes are TRBV2 and TRBJ2-3; 7 nucleotides line up with TRBD2. Germline V gene data show CDR1 as SNHLY and CDR2 as FYNNEI. The CDR3 length is 14 residues. This chain's CDR3 is CASSKAGITDTQYF. CDR3 nucleotide sequence: TGTGCCAGCAGTAAAGCGGGGATCACAGATACGCAGTATTTT.

V gene TRBV27 combines with J gene TRBJ2-3; 7 positions match TRBD2. The CDR3 is 16 residues long. The V and J ends lost 5 bases and 1 base, in that order; junction bases with no gene match: 9. Germline CDR1 reads MNHEY; CDR2 reads SMNVEV (reference sequence). CDR3 protein: CASSRTTSPRTDTQYF. In DNA form, the CDR3 reads TGTGCCAGCAGTAGGACGACTAGCCCCCGCACAGATACGCAGTATTTT.

The chain carries TRBV12-5 and TRBJ1-5, with 7 positions matching TRBD1. The CDR3 runs to 16 residues. J was trimmed by 0 bases and V by 8 bases; bases with no gene match: 10. Looked up from germline, CDR1 is LGHNT and CDR2 is FRNRAP. DNA of the CDR3: TGTGCTAGTTTGAGGGGGCCGACGTATAGCAATCAGCCCCAGCATTTT. This codes for CASLRGPTYSNQPQHF. Variable domain in full (rest from reference TRBV12-5 and TRBJ1-5): DARVTQTPRHKVTEMGQEVTMRCQPILGHNTVFWYRQTMMQGLELLAYFRNRAPLDDSGMPKDRFSAEMPDATLATLKIQPSEPRDSAVYFCASLRGPTYSNQPQHFGDGTRLSIL.